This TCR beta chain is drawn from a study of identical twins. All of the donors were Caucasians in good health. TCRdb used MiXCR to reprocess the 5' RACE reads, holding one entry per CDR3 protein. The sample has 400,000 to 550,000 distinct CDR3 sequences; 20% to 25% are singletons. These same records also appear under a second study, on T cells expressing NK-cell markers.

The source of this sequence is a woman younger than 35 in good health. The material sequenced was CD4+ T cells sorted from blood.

CDR3 amino acids: CASSQEPGLQETQYF. For the CDR3, the DNA is TGTGCCAGCAGCCAAGAACCGGGACTCCAAGAGACCCAGTACTTC. The V gene is TRBV3-1, the J gene TRBJ2-5; tentative D call: TRBD2 (6 bases). Germline values: CDR1 LGHDT, CDR2 YNNKEL (reference sequence). The CDR3 has 15 residues. The ends were cut back, 0 bases at V and 1 base at J, with 9 bases in the middle.